This T cell receptor (beta chain) derives from a study of Ad26.COV2.S vaccination and SARS-CoV-2 variants. Study details: It was the COV1001 Ad26.COV2.S trial arm that included the donor. Intramuscularly, Ad26.COV2.S was given either once or twice, 56 days apart. Study-wide results and limits: Vaccinated and placebo-treated recipients had similar non-spike TCR breadth.

Measured with immunoSEQ multiplex PCR; TCRdb has only the in-frame clones, and not every one. Altogether around 320,000 clones are present, 86% being singletons, with the ten largest covering 1.5% to 2.5%. Points on this clone: What it binds is unknown.

Noted treatment: some 19 received Ad26.COV2.S at low or high dose, single or two shots; five or six received placebo; per-sample allocation not given. Specimens were obtained on day 63 following the first vaccine or placebo injection. Looked up from germline, CDR1 is MNHNY and CDR2 is SVGAGI (reference sequence). Trimming shortened V by 5 bases and J by 2 bases, and 13 bases separated the two germline ends. This CDR3 has 14 amino acids. The sequence derives from a person aged 18-65 years who received the Ad26.COV2.S COVID-19 vaccine or a placebo. Source: peripheral blood, taken in a trial of Ad26.COV2.S vaccine versus placebo. This chain joins TRBV6-6 and TRBJ2-7; D gene unclear. CDR3 DNA: TGTGCCAGCAGTACCCCCCAGGTCCCCTACGAGCAGTACTTC. It specifies CASSTPQVPYEQYF.